These T cell receptor beta chains were read from a single sample in a study of OX40 agonist ivuxolimab in advanced cancers. Clones were read by immunoSEQ multiplex PCR, and TCRdb kept only the in-frame ones, dropping some. The data hold about 43,000 clones, with around 87% observed a single time. The sequencing used CD4+ or CD8+ T cells sorted from blood, collected in a trial of the OX40 agonist ivuxolimab. These TCRs come from an adult with an advanced solid tumor such as melanoma, head and neck, liver or kidney cancer. The CDR3 runs from the conserved cysteine through the conserved F or W. The D gene is left open where the match is weak. Expanded clones are given a class, and other clones once, few, many or no size at all.

cdr3_nt: TGTGCCAGCAGTCTAGGGGGCAGGACTGAAGCTTTCTTT
cdr3_aa: CASSLGGRTEAFF
cdr3_length: 13
v_call: TRBV5-4
clone_size: NA
j_call: TRBJ1-1
d_call: TRBD1

cdr3_nt: TGTGCCAGCAGCCCATCGCGGGCTAGCACAGATACGCAGTATTTT
cdr3_aa: CASSPSRASTDTQYF
cdr3_length: 15
v_call: TRBV7-2
clone_size: NA
j_call: TRBJ2-3
d_call: NA

cdr3_nt: TGTGCCAGCAAGGGCACACTTTCGAAAGGGGAGCAGTTCTTC
cdr3_aa: CASKGTLSKGEQFF
cdr3_length: 14
v_call: TRBV2
clone_size: NA
j_call: TRBJ2-1
d_call: NA

cdr3_nt: TGTGCCAGCAGCAGGGGAAGCAATCAGCCCCAGCATTTT
cdr3_aa: CASSRGSNQPQHF
cdr3_length: 13
v_call: TRBV6-1
clone_size: NA
j_call: TRBJ1-5
d_call: NA

cdr3_nt: TGTGCCATCAGTGAGCGGGAGAGTGAAAAACTGTTTTTT
cdr3_aa: CAISERESEKLFF
cdr3_length: 13
v_call: TRBV6-1
clone_size: NA
j_call: TRBJ1-4
d_call: NA

cdr3_nt: TGTGCCAGCAACCCACTAGCGGGAGGGAACACTAGCACAGATACGCAGTATTTT
cdr3_aa: CASNPLAGGNTSTDTQYF
cdr3_length: 18
v_call: TRBV21-1
clone_size: NA
j_call: TRBJ2-3
d_call: NA

cdr3_nt: TGTGCCATCAGTGTGGACCTAGGAGAGACCCAGTACTTC
cdr3_aa: CAISVDLGETQYF
cdr3_length: 13
v_call: TRBV10-3
clone_size: NA
j_call: TRBJ2-5
d_call: NA

cdr3_nt: TGTGCCAGCAGTTTGACCTCACTCAGGGGGGGAGGCTATGGCTACACCTTC
cdr3_aa: CASSLTSLRGGGYGYTF
cdr3_length: 17
v_call: TRBV27
clone_size: NA
j_call: TRBJ1-2
d_call: TRBD1

cdr3_nt: TGTGCCAGCAGGGGAGGTGGGGAGACCCAGTACTTC
cdr3_aa: CASRGGGETQYF
cdr3_length: 12
v_call: TRBV6-1
clone_size: NA
j_call: TRBJ2-5
d_call: NA

cdr3_nt: TGTGCCAGCGCGGGGGGGTATGGCTACACCTTC
cdr3_aa: CASAGGYGYTF
cdr3_length: 11
v_call: TRBV28
clone_size: once
j_call: TRBJ1-2
d_call: NA

cdr3_nt: TGTGCCAGCTCACCGAGGCCAGGGCAGGGTGACTTCGAGCAGTACTTC
cdr3_aa: CASSPRPGQGDFEQYF
cdr3_length: 16
v_call: TRBV18
clone_size: NA
j_call: TRBJ2-7
d_call: NA

cdr3_nt: TGTGCCAGCAGCCAAGATCTACTTGTTGGAAACACCATATATTTT
cdr3_aa: CASSQDLLVGNTIYF
cdr3_length: 15
v_call: TRBV14
clone_size: NA
j_call: TRBJ1-3
d_call: NA

cdr3_nt: TGTGCCAGTAGCGACACTAGCGCTTACGCCTACGAGCAGTACTTC
cdr3_aa: CASSDTSAYAYEQYF
cdr3_length: 15
v_call: TRBV19
clone_size: NA
j_call: TRBJ2-7
d_call: TRBD2

cdr3_nt: TGCGCCAGCAGGCATCCGGGACAGCAATACAATGAGCAGTTCTTC
cdr3_aa: CASRHPGQQYNEQFF
cdr3_length: 15
v_call: TRBV4-1
clone_size: few
j_call: TRBJ2-1
d_call: TRBD1

cdr3_nt: TGTGCCAGCAGCCAAGTGACGGGATCCCCCTATGGCTACACCTTC
cdr3_aa: CASSQVTGSPYGYTF
cdr3_length: 15
v_call: TRBV5-4
clone_size: NA
j_call: TRBJ1-2
d_call: NA

cdr3_nt: TGCGCCAGCAGCTTAATCGGGGAGGCCTATGGCTACACCTTC
cdr3_aa: CASSLIGEAYGYTF
cdr3_length: 14
v_call: TRBV5-1
clone_size: NA
j_call: TRBJ1-2
d_call: NA

cdr3_nt: TGTGCCAGCAGCGTAGAAGGGCGCAGGGGCGAAAAACTGTTTTTT
cdr3_aa: CASSVEGRRGEKLFF
cdr3_length: 15
v_call: TRBV9
clone_size: NA
j_call: TRBJ1-4
d_call: NA

cdr3_nt: TGTGCCAGCAGCCCCCGGAATGGGTACGAGCAGTACTTC
cdr3_aa: CASSPRNGYEQYF
cdr3_length: 13
v_call: TRBV11-3
clone_size: NA
j_call: TRBJ2-7
d_call: NA

cdr3_nt: TGTGCCAGCAGTGAAGTCGAAGTGGTTACCTACGAGCAGTACTTC
cdr3_aa: CASSEVEVVTYEQYF
cdr3_length: 15
v_call: TRBV6-1
clone_size: NA
j_call: TRBJ2-7
d_call: NA

cdr3_nt: TGCGCCAGCAGGGGCGACGCATCCTCCTATAATTCACCCCTCCACTTT
cdr3_aa: CASRGDASSYNSPLHF
cdr3_length: 16
v_call: TRBV5-1
clone_size: NA
j_call: TRBJ1-6
d_call: NA

cdr3_nt: TGTGCCTGCCCTACCGAAGCTGAAGCTTTCTTT
cdr3_aa: CACPTEAEAFF
cdr3_length: 11
v_call: TRBV30
clone_size: NA
j_call: TRBJ1-1
d_call: NA

cdr3_nt: TGTGCCTGGAGTAGGGGAAGCACAGATACGCAGTATTTT
cdr3_aa: CAWSRGSTDTQYF
cdr3_length: 13
v_call: TRBV30
clone_size: once
j_call: TRBJ2-3
d_call: NA

cdr3_nt: TGTGCCAGCAGCAAGCCTCCGGTAGCCACTGAAGCTTTCTTT
cdr3_aa: CASSKPPVATEAFF
cdr3_length: 14
v_call: TRBV5-6
clone_size: NA
j_call: TRBJ1-1
d_call: NA

cdr3_nt: TGCGCCAGCAGCCACCTAAGGGGACGGAACAGCGGGAATGAAAAACTGTTTTTT
cdr3_aa: CASSHLRGRNSGNEKLFF
cdr3_length: 18
v_call: TRBV4-1
clone_size: NA
j_call: TRBJ1-4
d_call: NA

cdr3_nt: TGTGCCAGCAGTTGGGGAGGGCCAATGAACACTGAAGCTTTCTTT
cdr3_aa: CASSWGGPMNTEAFF
cdr3_length: 15
v_call: TRBV28
clone_size: NA
j_call: TRBJ1-1
d_call: NA

cdr3_nt: TGTGCCAGCAGACAGGGACCTAGCAATCAGCCCCAGCATTTT
cdr3_aa: CASRQGPSNQPQHF
cdr3_length: 14
v_call: TRBV2
clone_size: NA
j_call: TRBJ1-5
d_call: NA

cdr3_nt: TGTGCCAGCAGGGGACAGGGCCCGGGTACGCAGTATTTT
cdr3_aa: CASRGQGPGTQYF
cdr3_length: 13
v_call: TRBV6-1
clone_size: NA
j_call: TRBJ2-3
d_call: TRBD1

cdr3_nt: TGTGCCAGCAGTCTTGGACACCTGGAAAAACTGTTTTTT
cdr3_aa: CASSLGHLEKLFF
cdr3_length: 13
v_call: TRBV2
clone_size: NA
j_call: TRBJ1-4
d_call: NA

cdr3_nt: TGTGCCAGCAGCGTCGATCGGACAGGATTAAATGAAAAACTGTTTTTT
cdr3_aa: CASSVDRTGLNEKLFF
cdr3_length: 16
v_call: TRBV9
clone_size: NA
j_call: TRBJ1-4
d_call: TRBD1

cdr3_nt: TGTGCCAGCAGCCTGACAGGGGGCCGGGAAAAACTGTTTTTT
cdr3_aa: CASSLTGGREKLFF
cdr3_length: 14
v_call: TRBV27
clone_size: NA
j_call: TRBJ1-4
d_call: TRBD1

cdr3_nt: TGTGCCAGCAGCGCGGGAATGGACACAGATACGCAGTATTTT
cdr3_aa: CASSAGMDTDTQYF
cdr3_length: 14
v_call: TRBV9
clone_size: NA
j_call: TRBJ2-3
d_call: NA

cdr3_nt: TGTGCCATCAGTGAGTCAAGGGAGCTGTTTTTT
cdr3_aa: CAISESRELFF
cdr3_length: 11
v_call: TRBV10-3
clone_size: once
j_call: TRBJ2-2
d_call: NA

cdr3_nt: TGTGCCTGCAACAGGGGGGTCGCAGATACGCAGTATTTT
cdr3_aa: CACNRGVADTQYF
cdr3_length: 13
v_call: TRBV30
clone_size: NA
j_call: TRBJ2-3
d_call: TRBD1

cdr3_nt: TGTGCCAGCAGCTCGGGACAGGGATCTGCAACTAATGAAAAACTGTTTTTT
cdr3_aa: CASSSGQGSATNEKLFF
cdr3_length: 17
v_call: TRBV7-9
clone_size: NA
j_call: TRBJ1-4
d_call: TRBD1

cdr3_nt: TGTGCCAGCAGCTCACCCACGAGAAGCGGGAGGGACAATGAGCAGTTCTTC
cdr3_aa: CASSSPTRSGRDNEQFF
cdr3_length: 17
v_call: TRBV5-5
clone_size: NA
j_call: TRBJ2-1
d_call: TRBD2

cdr3_nt: TGTGCCAGCAGTCCTCAGGAGAACTCCTATAATTCACCCCTCCACTTT
cdr3_aa: CASSPQENSYNSPLHF
cdr3_length: 16
v_call: TRBV27
clone_size: NA
j_call: TRBJ1-6
d_call: NA